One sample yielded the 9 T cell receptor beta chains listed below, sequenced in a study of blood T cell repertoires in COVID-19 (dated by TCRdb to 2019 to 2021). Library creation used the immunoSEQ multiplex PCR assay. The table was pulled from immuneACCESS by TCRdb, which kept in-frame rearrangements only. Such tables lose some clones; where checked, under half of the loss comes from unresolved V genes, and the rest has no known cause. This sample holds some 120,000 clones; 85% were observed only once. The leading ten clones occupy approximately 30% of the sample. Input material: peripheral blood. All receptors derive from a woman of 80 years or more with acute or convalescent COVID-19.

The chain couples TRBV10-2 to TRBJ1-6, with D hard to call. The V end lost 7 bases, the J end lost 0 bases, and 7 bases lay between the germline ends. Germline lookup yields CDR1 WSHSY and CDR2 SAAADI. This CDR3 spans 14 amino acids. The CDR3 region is CASTPGSYNSPLHF. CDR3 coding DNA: TGCGCCAGCACCCCGGGCTCCTATAATTCACCCCTCCACTTT.

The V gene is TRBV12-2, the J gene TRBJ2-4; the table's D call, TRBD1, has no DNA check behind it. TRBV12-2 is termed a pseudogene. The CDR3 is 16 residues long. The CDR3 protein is CASRLLGRKLKNIQYF. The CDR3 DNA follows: TGTGCAAGTCGCTTATTGGGCAGAAAATTAAAAAACATTCAGTACTTC.

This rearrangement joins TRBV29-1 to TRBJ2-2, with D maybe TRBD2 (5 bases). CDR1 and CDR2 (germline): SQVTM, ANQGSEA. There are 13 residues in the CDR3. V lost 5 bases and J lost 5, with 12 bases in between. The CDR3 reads CSVTVSGTGELFF. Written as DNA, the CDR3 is TGCAGCGTTACCGTTTCGGGGACCGGGGAGCTGTTTTTT.

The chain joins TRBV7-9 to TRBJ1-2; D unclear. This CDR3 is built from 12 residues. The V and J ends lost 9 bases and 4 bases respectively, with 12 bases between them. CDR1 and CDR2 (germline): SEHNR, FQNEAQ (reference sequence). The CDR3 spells CASGQLAYGYTF. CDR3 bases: TGTGCCAGTGGGCAACTGGCCTATGGCTACACCTTC.

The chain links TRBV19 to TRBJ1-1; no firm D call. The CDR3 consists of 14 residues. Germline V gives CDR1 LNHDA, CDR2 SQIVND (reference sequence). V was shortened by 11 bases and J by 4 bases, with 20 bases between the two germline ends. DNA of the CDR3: TGTGCCTCTAGACGCGGCCTCATGGGCACTGAAGCTTTCTTT. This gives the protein CASRRGLMGTEAFF.

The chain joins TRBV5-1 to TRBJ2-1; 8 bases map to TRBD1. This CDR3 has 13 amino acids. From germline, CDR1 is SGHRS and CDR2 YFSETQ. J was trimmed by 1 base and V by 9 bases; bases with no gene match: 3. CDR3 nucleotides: TGCGCCACCCGACAGGGGTCCTACAATGAGCAGTTCTTC. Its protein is CATRQGSYNEQFF. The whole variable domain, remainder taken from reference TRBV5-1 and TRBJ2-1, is KAGVTQTPRYLIKTRGQQVTLSCSPISGHRSVSWYQQTPGQGLQFLFEYFSETQRNKGNFPGRFSGRQFSNSRSEMNVSTLELGDSALYLCATRQGSYNEQFFGPGTRLTVL.

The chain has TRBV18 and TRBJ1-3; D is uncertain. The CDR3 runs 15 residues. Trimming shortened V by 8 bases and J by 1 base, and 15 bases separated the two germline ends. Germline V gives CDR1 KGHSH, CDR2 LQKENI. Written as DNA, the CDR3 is TGTGCCAGCCTCACAGCCGCGGGGTCTGGAAACACCATATATTTT. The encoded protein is CASLTAAGSGNTIYF.

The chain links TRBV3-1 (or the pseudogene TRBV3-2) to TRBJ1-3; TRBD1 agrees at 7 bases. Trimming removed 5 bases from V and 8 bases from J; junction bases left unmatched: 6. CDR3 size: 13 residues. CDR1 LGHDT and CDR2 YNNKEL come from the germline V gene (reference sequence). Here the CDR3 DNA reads TGTGCCAGCAGCTTCCAGGGGGGAGACACCATATATTTT. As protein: CASSFQGGDTIYF.

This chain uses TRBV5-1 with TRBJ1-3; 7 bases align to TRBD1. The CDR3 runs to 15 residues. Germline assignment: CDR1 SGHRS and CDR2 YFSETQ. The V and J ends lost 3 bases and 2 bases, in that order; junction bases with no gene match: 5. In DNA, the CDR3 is TGCGCCAGCAGCTACAGGGGTGGAACTGGAAACACCATATATTTT. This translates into CASSYRGGTGNTIYF.